The rows below give T cell receptor beta chains drawn from one sample of a study of blood T cell repertoires in COVID-19. Clones were sequenced by immunoSEQ multiplex PCR, and TCRdb holds only the in-frame ones, with some missing. The profile covers over 200,000 clones, with 87% appearing a single time and 10% to 12% taken by the ten largest. Sequencing used PBMCs or T cells enriched from blood (not recorded which). These receptors all stem from a man aged 25-45 years who had recovered from COVID-19. CDR3s include the opening cysteine and the closing phenylalanine or tryptophan. Fields, in order: J gene, clone size, D gene, V gene, CDR3 protein, CDR3 DNA. The D gene is left open where the match is weak. The listing skips clone size in some rows; elsewhere it reads once, few, many or a size class.

J: TRBJ2-2
size: once
D: NA
V: TRBV30
CDR3: CAWSVQFLTGELFF
DNA: TGTGCCTGGAGTGTACAGTTTCTCACCGGGGAGCTGTTTTTT

J: TRBJ2-7
size: NA
D: NA
V: TRBV5-6
CDR3: CASSRGVDYEQYF
DNA: TGTGCCAGCAGCAGAGGAGTCGACTACGAGCAGTACTTC

J: TRBJ2-7
size: NA
D: TRBD2
V: TRBV6-5
CDR3: CASSYGGRSYEQYF
DNA: TGTGCCAGCAGTTACGGCGGGAGGTCCTACGAGCAGTACTTC

J: TRBJ1-2
size: NA
D: NA
V: TRBV6-5
CDR3: CASSTTVTNYGYTF
DNA: TGTGCCAGCAGTACGACAGTCACAAACTATGGCTACACCTTC

J: TRBJ1-2
size: once
D: NA
V: TRBV14
CDR3: CASSPGIRSNYGYTF
DNA: TGTGCCAGCAGCCCAGGTATTCGGTCTAACTATGGCTACACCTTC

J: TRBJ1-2
size: NA
D: NA
V: TRBV9
CDR3: CASSVAGGRGDVYTF
DNA: TGTGCCAGCAGCGTAGCCGGGGGGCGCGGTGATGTCTACACCTTC

J: TRBJ2-5
size: NA
D: NA
V: TRBV24-1
CDR3: CATGEGDQETQYF
DNA: TGTGCCACCGGGGAGGGGGACCAAGAGACCCAGTACTTC

J: TRBJ2-7
size: NA
D: TRBD2
V: TRBV15
CDR3: CATSNYLDASGRRYPYEQYF
DNA: TGTGCCACCAGCAACTATTTAGATGCCAGCGGGAGACGGTATCCCTACGAGCAGTACTTC

J: TRBJ1-6
size: NA
D: NA
V: TRBV9
CDR3: CASSVGELENSPLHF
DNA: TGTGCCAGCAGCGTTGGGGAGCTCGAGAATTCACCCCTCCACTTT

J: TRBJ2-2
size: NA
D: NA
V: TRBV7-9
CDR3: CASRLGGAAGANTGELFF
DNA: TGTGCCAGCAGGCTTGGCGGGGCGGCTGGAGCGAACACCGGGGAGCTGTTTTTT

J: TRBJ2-3
size: NA
D: NA
V: TRBV24-1
CDR3: CATSDFTGTSPDTQYF
DNA: TGTGCCACCAGTGATTTCACCGGGACTTCTCCGGATACGCAGTATTTT

J: TRBJ1-4
size: NA
D: TRBD1
V: TRBV7-2
CDR3: CASSPTGANNEKLFF
DNA: TGTGCCAGCAGCCCGACAGGGGCAAATAATGAAAAACTGTTTTTT

J: TRBJ2-5
size: NA
D: TRBD1
V: TRBV5-1
CDR3: CASSRPGTGGAETQYF
DNA: TGCGCCAGCAGCAGACCCGGGACAGGGGGCGCGGAGACCCAGTACTTC

J: TRBJ2-3
size: NA
D: NA
V: TRBV5-4
CDR3: CASSLGEVRADTQYF
DNA: TGTGCCAGCAGCTTGGGCGAGGTCAGGGCGGATACGCAGTATTTT

J: TRBJ1-2
size: NA
D: TRBD1
V: TRBV5-1
CDR3: CASSHGQGANGYTF
DNA: TGCGCCAGCAGCCACGGACAGGGGGCAAATGGCTACACCTTC

J: TRBJ1-4
size: many
D: TRBD1
V: TRBV2
CDR3: CASSLYRGLGEKLFF
DNA: TGTGCCAGCAGCCTATACAGGGGGCTCGGCGAAAAACTGTTTTTT

J: TRBJ2-3
size: once
D: TRBD2
V: TRBV29-1
CDR3: CSVEDPPGGTDTQYF
DNA: TGCAGCGTTGAAGATCCCCCGGGGGGGACAGATACGCAGTATTTT

J: TRBJ1-5
size: NA
D: TRBD1
V: TRBV7-9
CDR3: CASSITGDNQPQHF
DNA: TGTGCCAGCAGCATAACAGGGGACAATCAGCCCCAGCATTTT

J: TRBJ1-3
size: NA
D: NA
V: TRBV19
CDR3: CASRRQLGNTIYF
DNA: TGTGCCAGTAGGCGACAGCTTGGAAACACCATATATTTT

J: TRBJ2-1
size: once
D: NA
V: TRBV11-3
CDR3: CASSPEPNNEQFF
DNA: TGTGCCAGCAGTCCTGAGCCGAACAATGAGCAGTTCTTC

J: TRBJ2-3
size: NA
D: NA
V: TRBV21-1
CDR3: CASSSRDFRTDTQYF
DNA: TGTGCCAGCAGCTCCCGGGACTTTCGCACAGATACGCAGTATTTT

J: TRBJ1-1
size: NA
D: TRBD1
V: TRBV3-1/TRBV3-2
CDR3: CASSQEGRGSNTEAFF
DNA: TGTGCCAGCAGCCAAGAGGGCAGGGGGTCGAACACTGAAGCTTTCTTT

J: TRBJ1-5
size: NA
D: TRBD1
V: TRBV3-1/TRBV3-2
CDR3: CASSQDWTGNLPQHF
DNA: TGTGCCAGCAGCCAAGATTGGACAGGGAATTTGCCCCAGCATTTT

J: TRBJ2-1
size: NA
D: NA
V: TRBV5-6
CDR3: CASSLPGGTSYNEQFF
DNA: TGTGCCAGCAGTTTACCTGGCGGAACCTCCTACAATGAGCAGTTCTTC

J: TRBJ1-1
size: NA
D: NA
V: TRBV4-1
CDR3: CASSPSREGYTEAFF
DNA: TGCGCCAGCAGCCCAAGCCGGGAGGGGTACACTGAAGCTTTCTTT

J: TRBJ2-2
size: NA
D: NA
V: TRBV27
CDR3: CASSPNPRVSSRTGELFF
DNA: TGTGCCAGCAGTCCAAACCCCCGGGTTAGCTCTAGAACCGGGGAGCTGTTTTTT

J: TRBJ2-1
size: NA
D: TRBD2
V: TRBV11-3
CDR3: CASSLLTSGIHNEQFF
DNA: TGTGCCAGCAGCTTGCTAACTAGCGGGATTCACAATGAGCAGTTCTTC

J: TRBJ2-2
size: NA
D: NA
V: TRBV4-3
CDR3: CASSQGLGNTGELFF
DNA: TGCGCCAGCAGCCAAGGGCTAGGAAACACCGGGGAGCTGTTTTTT

J: TRBJ1-2
size: few
D: NA
V: TRBV28
CDR3: CASSLAATWTRGGYTF
DNA: TGTGCCAGCAGTTTAGCAGCCACTTGGACCCGGGGGGGCTACACCTTC

J: TRBJ1-2
size: NA
D: TRBD1
V: TRBV15
CDR3: CATSREQGAKISYTF
DNA: TGTGCCACCAGCAGAGAACAGGGGGCGAAAATCAGCTACACCTTC

J: TRBJ2-5
size: NA
D: TRBD2
V: TRBV7-2
CDR3: CASSLEQRGGRETQYF
DNA: TGTGCCAGCAGCTTAGAACAGCGGGGGGGCCGTGAGACCCAGTACTTC

J: TRBJ2-1
size: NA
D: NA
V: TRBV19
CDR3: CASRPSAHSYNEQFF
DNA: TGTGCCAGTAGACCAAGCGCTCACTCCTACAATGAGCAGTTCTTC

J: TRBJ2-7
size: NA
D: TRBD1
V: TRBV7-2
CDR3: CASSSLPGQGYEQYF
DNA: TGTGCCAGCAGCTCCCTACCGGGACAGGGCTACGAGCAGTACTTC

J: TRBJ2-2
size: NA
D: TRBD1
V: TRBV19
CDR3: CASRPERQGARGELFF
DNA: TGTGCCAGTAGACCTGAACGACAGGGGGCACGGGGGGAGCTGTTTTTT

J: TRBJ2-2
size: NA
D: TRBD2
V: TRBV9
CDR3: CASSVGLAGEGSTGELFF
DNA: TGTGCCAGCAGCGTCGGACTAGCGGGAGAGGGGAGCACCGGGGAGCTGTTTTTT

J: TRBJ1-6
size: NA
D: TRBD1
V: TRBV6-1
CDR3: CASSETAGQGFQPSPLHF
DNA: TGTGCCAGCAGTGAAACGGCGGGACAGGGGTTCCAGCCTTCACCCCTCCACTTT

J: TRBJ1-2
size: NA
D: NA
V: TRBV28
CDR3: CASSGGGPTNYGYTF
DNA: TGTGCCAGCAGCGGGGGGGGCCCCACTAACTATGGCTACACCTTC

J: TRBJ1-1
size: NA
D: TRBD1
V: TRBV7-8
CDR3: CASSSARTGNYTEAFF
DNA: TGTGCCAGCAGCAGCGCCAGGACAGGCAATTACACTGAAGCTTTCTTT

J: TRBJ2-7
size: NA
D: TRBD1
V: TRBV5-1
CDR3: CASSEQGASSYEQYF
DNA: TGCGCCAGCAGCGAACAGGGGGCGAGCTCCTACGAGCAGTACTTC

J: TRBJ1-1
size: few
D: NA
V: TRBV5-1
CDR3: CASSSKQANTEAFF
DNA: TGCGCCAGCAGCTCGAAACAGGCTAACACTGAAGCTTTCTTT

J: TRBJ2-1
size: NA
D: TRBD2
V: TRBV12-5
CDR3: CASGLVLSWTRRESTNEQFF
DNA: TGTGCTAGTGGTTTGGTACTTAGTTGGACTAGAAGGGAGTCCACCAATGAGCAGTTCTTC

J: TRBJ1-1
size: NA
D: NA
V: TRBV7-2
CDR3: CASSSVGARRAFF
DNA: TGTGCCAGCAGCTCGGTGGGGGCGCGACGGGCTTTCTTT

J: TRBJ2-3
size: NA
D: NA
V: TRBV7-9
CDR3: CASRAFETRNTDTQYF
DNA: TGTGCCAGCAGAGCCTTCGAGACAAGGAACACAGATACGCAGTATTTT

J: TRBJ1-4
size: medium-sized
D: TRBD1
V: TRBV6-1
CDR3: CASSEAGTGGEKLFF
DNA: TGTGCCAGCAGTGAAGCCGGGACAGGGGGAGAAAAACTGTTTTTT

J: TRBJ2-1
size: NA
D: NA
V: TRBV19
CDR3: CASSIIGGELREQFF
DNA: TGTGCCAGTAGTATCATTGGCGGGGAGTTGCGTGAGCAGTTCTTC